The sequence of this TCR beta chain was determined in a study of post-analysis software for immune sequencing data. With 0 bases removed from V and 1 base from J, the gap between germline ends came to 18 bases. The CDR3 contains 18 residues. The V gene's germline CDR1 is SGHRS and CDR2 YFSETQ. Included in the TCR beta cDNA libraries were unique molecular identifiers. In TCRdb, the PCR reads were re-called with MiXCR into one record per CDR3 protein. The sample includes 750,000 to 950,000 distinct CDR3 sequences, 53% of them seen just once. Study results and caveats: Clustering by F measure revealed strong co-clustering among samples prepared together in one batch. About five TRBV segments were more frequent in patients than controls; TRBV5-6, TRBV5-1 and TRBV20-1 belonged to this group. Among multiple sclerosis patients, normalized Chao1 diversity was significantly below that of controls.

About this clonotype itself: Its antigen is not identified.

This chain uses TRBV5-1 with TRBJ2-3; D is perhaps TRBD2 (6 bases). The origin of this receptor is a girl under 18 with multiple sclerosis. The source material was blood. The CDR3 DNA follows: TGCGCCAGCAGCTTGGCCTTGGCGGGACCGTTCGGCACAGATACGCAGTATTTT. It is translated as CASSLALAGPFGTDTQYF. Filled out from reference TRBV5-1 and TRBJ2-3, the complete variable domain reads KAGVTQTPRYLIKTRGQQVTLSCSPISGHRSVSWYQQTPGQGLQFLFEYFSETQRNKGNFPGRFSGRQFSNSRSEMNVSTLELGDSALYLCASSLALAGPFGTDTQYFGPGTRLTVL.